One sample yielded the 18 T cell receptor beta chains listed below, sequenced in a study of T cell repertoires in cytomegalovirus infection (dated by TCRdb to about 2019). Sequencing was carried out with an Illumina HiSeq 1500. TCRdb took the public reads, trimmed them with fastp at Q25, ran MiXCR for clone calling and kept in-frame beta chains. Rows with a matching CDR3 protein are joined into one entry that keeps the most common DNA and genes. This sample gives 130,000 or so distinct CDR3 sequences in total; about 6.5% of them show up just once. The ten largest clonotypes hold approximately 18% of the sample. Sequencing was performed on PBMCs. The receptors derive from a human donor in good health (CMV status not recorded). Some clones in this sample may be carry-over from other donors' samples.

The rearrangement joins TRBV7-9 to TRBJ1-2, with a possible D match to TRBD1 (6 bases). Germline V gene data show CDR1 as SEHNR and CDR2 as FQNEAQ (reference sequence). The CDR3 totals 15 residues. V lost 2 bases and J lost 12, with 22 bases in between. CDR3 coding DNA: TGTGCCAGCAGCTTACGGACAGCCCTTCTCTATGTCAACACCTTC. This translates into CASSLRTALLYVNTF.

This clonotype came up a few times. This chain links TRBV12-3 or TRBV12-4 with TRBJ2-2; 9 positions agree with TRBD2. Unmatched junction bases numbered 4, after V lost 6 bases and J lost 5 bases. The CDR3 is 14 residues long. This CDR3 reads CASSLAGRTGELFF. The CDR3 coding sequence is TGTGCCAGCAGCCTAGCGGGGCGTACCGGGGAGCTGTTTTTT.

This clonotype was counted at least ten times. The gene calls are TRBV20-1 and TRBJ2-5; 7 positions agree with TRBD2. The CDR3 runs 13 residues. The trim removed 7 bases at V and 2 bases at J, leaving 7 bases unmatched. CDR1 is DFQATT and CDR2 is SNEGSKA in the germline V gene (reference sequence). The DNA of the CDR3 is TGCAGTGTTTTAACCGGGGGGCAAGAGACCCAGTACTTC. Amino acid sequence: CSVLTGGQETQYF.

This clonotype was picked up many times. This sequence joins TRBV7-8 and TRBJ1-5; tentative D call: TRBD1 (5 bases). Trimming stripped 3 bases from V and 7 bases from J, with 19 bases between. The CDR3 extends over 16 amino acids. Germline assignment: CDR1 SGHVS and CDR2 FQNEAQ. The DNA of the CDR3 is TGTGCCAGCAGCTTTTCCGGACGGCAGGGTAGCCAGCCCCAGCATTTT. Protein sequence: CASSFSGRQGSQPQHF.

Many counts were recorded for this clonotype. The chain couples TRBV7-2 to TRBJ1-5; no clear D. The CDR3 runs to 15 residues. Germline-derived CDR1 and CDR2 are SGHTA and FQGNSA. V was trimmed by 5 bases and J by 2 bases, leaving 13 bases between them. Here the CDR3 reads CASSQQKGGNQPQHF. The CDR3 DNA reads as TGTGCCAGCAGCCAGCAGAAGGGAGGCAATCAGCCCCAGCATTTT.

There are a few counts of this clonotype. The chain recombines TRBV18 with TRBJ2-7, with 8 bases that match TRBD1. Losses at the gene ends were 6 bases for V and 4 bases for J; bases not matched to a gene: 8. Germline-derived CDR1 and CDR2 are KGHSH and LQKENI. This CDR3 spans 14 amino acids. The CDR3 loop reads CASSRTGSFYEQYF. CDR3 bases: TGTGCCAGCTCTCGGACAGGGTCGTTTTACGAGCAGTACTTC.

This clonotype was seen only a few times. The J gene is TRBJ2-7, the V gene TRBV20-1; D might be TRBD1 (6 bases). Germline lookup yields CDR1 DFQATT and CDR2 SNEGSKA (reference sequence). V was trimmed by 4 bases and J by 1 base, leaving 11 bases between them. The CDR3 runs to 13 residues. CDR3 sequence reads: CSATGTWSYEQYF. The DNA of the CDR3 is TGCAGTGCTACCGGGACATGGTCCTACGAGCAGTACTTC.

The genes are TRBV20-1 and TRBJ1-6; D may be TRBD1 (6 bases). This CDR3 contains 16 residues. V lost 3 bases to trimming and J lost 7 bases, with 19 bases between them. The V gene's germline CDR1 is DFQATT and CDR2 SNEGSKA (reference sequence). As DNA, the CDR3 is TGCAGTGCTAGTTCACTCAGGGGTGGTGCGAATTCACCCCTCCACTTT. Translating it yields CSASSLRGGANSPLHF.

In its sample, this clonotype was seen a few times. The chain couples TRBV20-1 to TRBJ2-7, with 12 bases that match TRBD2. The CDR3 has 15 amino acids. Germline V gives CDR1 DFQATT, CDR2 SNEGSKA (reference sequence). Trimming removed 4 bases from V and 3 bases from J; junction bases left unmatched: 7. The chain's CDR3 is CSAISRLAGDYEQYF. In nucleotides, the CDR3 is TGCAGTGCTATAAGCCGACTAGCGGGGGACTACGAGCAGTACTTC.

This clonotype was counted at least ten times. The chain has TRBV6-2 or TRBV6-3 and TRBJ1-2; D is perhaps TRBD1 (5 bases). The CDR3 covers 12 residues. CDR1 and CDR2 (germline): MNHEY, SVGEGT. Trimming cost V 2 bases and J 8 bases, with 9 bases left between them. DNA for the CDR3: TGTGCCAGCAGTTACCAGGGACGAGGCTACACCTTC. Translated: CASSYQGRGYTF.

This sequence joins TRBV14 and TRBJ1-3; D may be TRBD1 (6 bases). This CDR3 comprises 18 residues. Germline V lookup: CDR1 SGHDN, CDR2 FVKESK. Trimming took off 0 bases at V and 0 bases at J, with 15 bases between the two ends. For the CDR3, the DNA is TGTGCCAGCAGCCAAGATAATCACAGGGTCAGCTCTGGAAACACCATATATTTT. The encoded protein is CASSQDNHRVSSGNTIYF.

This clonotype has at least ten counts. This chain's CDR3 is CASSQGSGEQFF. The CDR3 DNA reads as TGTGCCAGCTCCCAGGGATCGGGTGAGCAGTTCTTC. This rearrangement joins TRBV18 to TRBJ2-1; the D gene is possibly TRBD1 (5 bases). Looked up from germline, CDR1 is KGHSH and CDR2 is LQKENI. V dropped 6 bases and J dropped 9 bases, with 12 bases sitting between them. CDR3 size: 12 residues.

The CDR3 loop reads CSVGGGASGYGYTF. CDR3 nucleotide sequence: TGCAGCGTTGGGGGGGGGGCGAGTGGCTATGGCTACACCTTC. The chain uses TRBV29-1 and TRBJ1-2, with TRBD1 as a possible D gene (6 bases). Germline V gives CDR1 SQVTM, CDR2 ANQGSEA. The CDR3 spans 14 residues. V was cut by 4 bases and J by 4 bases, with 16 bases left in between. Full variable domain (remainder filled in from reference TRBV29-1 and TRBJ1-2): SAVISQKPSRDICQRGTSLTIQCQVDSQVTMMFWYRQQPGQSLTLIATANQGSEATYESGFVIDKFPISRPNLTFSTLTVSNMSPEDSSIYLCSVGGGASGYGYTFGSGTRLTVV.

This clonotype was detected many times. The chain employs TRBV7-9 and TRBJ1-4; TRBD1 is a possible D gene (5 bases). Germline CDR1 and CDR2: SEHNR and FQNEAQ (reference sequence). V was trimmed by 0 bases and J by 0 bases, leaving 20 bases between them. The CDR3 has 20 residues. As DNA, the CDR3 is TGTGCCAGCAGCTTAGCCCTCGCTTGGGGGGAAAAAACAACTAATGAAAAACTGTTTTTT. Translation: CASSLALAWGEKTTNEKLFF.

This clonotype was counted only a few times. The CDR3 is CATRLGAGDYNEQFF. The CDR3 DNA is TGTGCCACCCGACTCGGAGCGGGGGACTACAATGAGCAGTTCTTC. The V and J genes are TRBV19 and TRBJ2-1, with 8 bases identical to TRBD2. CDR1 and CDR2 (germline): LNHDA, SQIVND (reference sequence). The V and J ends lost 10 bases and 3 bases, in that order; junction bases with no gene match: 11. CDR3 length: 15 amino acids.

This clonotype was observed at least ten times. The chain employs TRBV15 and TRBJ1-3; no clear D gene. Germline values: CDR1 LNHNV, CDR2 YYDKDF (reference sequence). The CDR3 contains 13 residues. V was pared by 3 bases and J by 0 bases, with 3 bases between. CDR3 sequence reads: CATSSPSGNTIYF. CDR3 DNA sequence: TGTGCCACCAGCAGTCCCTCTGGAAACACCATATATTTT.

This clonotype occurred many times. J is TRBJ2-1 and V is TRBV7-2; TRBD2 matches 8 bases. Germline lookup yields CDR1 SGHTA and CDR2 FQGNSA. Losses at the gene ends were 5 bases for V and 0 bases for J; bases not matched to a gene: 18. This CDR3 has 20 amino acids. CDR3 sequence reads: CASSLAGRAGGFVSYNEQFF. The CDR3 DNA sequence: TGTGCCAGCAGCCTCGCCGGGAGGGCGGGGGGTTTTGTCTCCTACAATGAGCAGTTCTTC.

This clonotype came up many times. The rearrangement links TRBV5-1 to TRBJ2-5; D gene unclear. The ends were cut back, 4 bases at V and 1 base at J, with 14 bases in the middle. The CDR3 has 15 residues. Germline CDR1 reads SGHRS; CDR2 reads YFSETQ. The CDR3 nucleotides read TGCGCCAGCAGCCCCGATAGGGTCGGCCAAGAGACCCAGTACTTC. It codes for CASSPDRVGQETQYF.